This T cell receptor beta chain was identified during a study of T cell responses to AZD1222 COVID-19 vaccine. Germline V gives CDR1 SGHTA, CDR2 FQGNSA. Trimming pared 1 base from V and 9 bases from J, leaving 16 bases between. The CDR3 has 15 amino acids. Clones were sequenced by immunoSEQ multiplex PCR, and TCRdb holds only the in-frame ones, with some missing. The sample lists roughly 120,000 clones; about 85% were seen once. This rearrangement joins TRBV7-2 to TRBJ1-3; D is perhaps TRBD1 (5 bases). This TCR came from an adult in good health. Material: peripheral blood, obtained on day 0 of AZD1222 vaccination. CDR3 bases: TGTGCCAGCAGCTTAGATTGGGGGACCGGCACCACCATATATTTT. This translates into CASSLDWGTGTTIYF.